The T cell receptor (beta chain) described here comes from a study of shared clonotypes between healthy human individuals. Study overall: Each donor's CD4 naive and CD4 memory cells filled three plates apiece, CD8 naive two, and CD8 memory one.

CDR1 SGHTA and CDR2 FQGNSA come from the germline V gene. The J segment lost 6 bases and the V segment lost 3 bases, leaving 5 bases of the junction unmatched. The CDR3 spans 15 residues. Original data processing: From ImmunoSEQ came sequences covering only the junction and carrying no quality scores, so filtering differed. Libraries were prepared by immunoSEQ multiplex PCR; TCRdb keeps only in-frame clonotypes and omits some of them. The DNA gave D and trimming, while V, J and clone size come from that table. The data show roughly 1,000,000 clones, with more than 75% seen just once and around 0.6% held by the top ten.

The rearrangement uses TRBV7-2 and TRBJ2-1; 10 nucleotides line up with TRBD2. Sequences were obtained from memory CD4+ T cells from PBMCs. Subset of the sample: CD45RA-negative fraction. This TCR came from a man between 18 and 35 years old in good health. Some clones in this sample may be carry-over from other donors' samples. In nucleotides, the CDR3 is TGTGCCAGCAGCTTCCTAGCGGGAGTCGCCAATGAGCAGTTCTTC. Translating gives CASSFLAGVANEQFF.